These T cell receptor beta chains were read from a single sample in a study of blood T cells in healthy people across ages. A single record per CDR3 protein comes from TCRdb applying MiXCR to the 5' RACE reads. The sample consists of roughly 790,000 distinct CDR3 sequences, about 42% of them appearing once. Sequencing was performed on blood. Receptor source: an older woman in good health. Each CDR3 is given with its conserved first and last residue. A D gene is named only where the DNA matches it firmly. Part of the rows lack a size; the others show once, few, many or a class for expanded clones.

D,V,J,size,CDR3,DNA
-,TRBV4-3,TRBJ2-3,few,CASSQGSRTDTQYF,TGCGCCAGCAGCCAAGGGTCGCGCACAGATACGCAGTATTTT
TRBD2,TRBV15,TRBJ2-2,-,CATSSGTSGYTGELFF,TGTGCCACCAGCTCGGGGACTAGCGGATACACCGGGGAGCTGTTTTTT
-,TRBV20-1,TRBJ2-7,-,CSAREGRTLGEQYF,TGCAGTGCTAGAGAAGGGAGAACTCTAGGCGAGCAGTACTTC
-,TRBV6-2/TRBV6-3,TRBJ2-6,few,CASSSDGLSGANVLTF,TGTGCCAGCAGTAGTGACGGACTCTCTGGGGCCAACGTCCTGACTTTC
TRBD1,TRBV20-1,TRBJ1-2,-,CSARGQGAGGYTF,TGCAGTGCTAGAGGACAGGGGGCAGGCGGCTACACCTTC
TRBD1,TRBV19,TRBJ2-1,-,CASTPGDRGPNEQFF,TGTGCCAGTACCCCAGGGGACAGGGGGCCCAATGAGCAGTTCTTC
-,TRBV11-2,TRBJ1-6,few,CASSRQVDSPLHF,TGTGCCAGCAGCCGACAGGTGGATTCACCCCTCCACTTT
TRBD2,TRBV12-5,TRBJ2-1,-,CASGPGGGGLLWEQFF,TGTGCTAGTGGCCCGGGAGGGGGGGGCCTGCTTTGGGAGCAGTTCTTC
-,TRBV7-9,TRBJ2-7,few,CASSSLSDPGQSSYEQYF,TGTGCCAGCAGCTCCCTTTCGGACCCGGGACAAAGCTCCTACGAGCAGTACTTC
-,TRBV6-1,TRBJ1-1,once,CATQVTWSTEAFF,TGTGCCACACAGGTGACTTGGAGCACTGAAGCTTTCTTT
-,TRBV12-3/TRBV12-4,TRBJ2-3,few,CASSLGGRDTQYF,TGTGCCAGCAGTTTAGGTGGGCGGGATACGCAGTATTTT
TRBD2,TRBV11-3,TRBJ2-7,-,CASSSGSGNYEQYF,TGTGCCAGCAGCTCCGGTAGCGGGAACTACGAGCAGTACTTC
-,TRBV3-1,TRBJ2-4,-,CASSQVGRGEAQYF,TGTGCCAGCAGCCAAGTAGGGCGGGGAGAGGCCCAGTACTTT
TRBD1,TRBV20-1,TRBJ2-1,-,CSVPPGQVVSEQFF,TGCAGTGTTCCCCCGGGACAGGTCGTTAGTGAGCAGTTCTTC
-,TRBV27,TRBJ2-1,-,CASSRRQYNEQFF,TGTGCCAGCAGCCGAAGACAATACAATGAGCAGTTCTTC
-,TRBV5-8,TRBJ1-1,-,CASSLGEGRWTEAFF,TGTGCCAGCAGCTTGGGGGAGGGGCGTTGGACTGAAGCTTTCTTT
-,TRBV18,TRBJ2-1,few,CASSTRRTDNEQFF,TGTGCCAGCTCGACACGAAGGACAGATAATGAGCAGTTCTTC
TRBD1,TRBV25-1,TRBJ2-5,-,CASSDPGQGAYNEQYF,TGTGCCAGCAGTGACCCGGGACAGGGGGCCTACAATGAGCAGTACTTC
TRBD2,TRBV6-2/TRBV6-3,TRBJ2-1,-,CAIRGLAGVAYNEQFF,TGTGCCATTCGGGGACTAGCGGGAGTAGCCTACAATGAGCAGTTCTTC
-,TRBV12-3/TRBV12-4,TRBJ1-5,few,CASSLEGGKQPQHF,TGTGCCAGCAGTTTAGAAGGAGGGAAGCAGCCCCAGCATTTT
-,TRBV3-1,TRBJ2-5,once,CASSQVVGETQYF,TGTGCCAGCAGCCAAGTGGTAGGAGAGACCCAGTACTTC
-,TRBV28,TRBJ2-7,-,CASSLAHPTRYEQYF,TGTGCCAGCAGTTTGGCCCATCCGACCAGGTACGAGCAGTACTTC
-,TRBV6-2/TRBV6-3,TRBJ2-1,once,CASSYSNYGETRFF,TGTGCCAGCAGTTACTCGAATTATGGAGAGACCCGGTTCTTC
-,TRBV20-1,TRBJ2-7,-,CSARMLDLSSYEQYF,TGCAGTGCTAGAATGTTAGATTTGTCCTCCTACGAGCAGTACTTC
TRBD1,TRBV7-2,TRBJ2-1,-,CASSLDRASYNEQFF,TGTGCCAGCAGCTTGGACAGGGCCAGCTACAATGAGCAGTTCTTC
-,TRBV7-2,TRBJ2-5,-,CASSSRLGEETQYF,TGTGCCAGCAGTTCCCGACTCGGGGAAGAGACCCAGTACTTC
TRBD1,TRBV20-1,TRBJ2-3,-,CSAAGGFTDTQYF,TGCAGTGCAGCAGGGGGCTTCACAGATACGCAGTATTTT
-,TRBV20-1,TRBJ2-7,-,CSATGTPSHEQYF,TGCAGTGCTACCGGGACTCCCAGCCATGAGCAGTACTTC
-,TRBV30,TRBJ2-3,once,CAWRDRGGATDTRYF,TGTGCCTGGAGGGACCGAGGAGGGGCCACAGATACGCGGTATTTT
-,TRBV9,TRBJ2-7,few,CASSVVIGQRFYEQYF,TGTGCCAGCAGCGTAGTAATCGGACAGCGGTTTTACGAGCAGTACTTC
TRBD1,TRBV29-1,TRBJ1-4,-,CSVRTGGTNEKLFF,TGCAGCGTGCGGACAGGGGGAACTAACGAAAAACTGTTTTTT
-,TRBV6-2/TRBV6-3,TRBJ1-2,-,CAISVGRANYGYTF,TGTGCCATCTCCGTGGGCAGAGCTAACTATGGCTACACCTTC
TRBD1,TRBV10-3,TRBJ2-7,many,CAISVGDRGQGYEQYF,TGTGCCATCAGTGTCGGGGACAGGGGGCAAGGATACGAGCAGTACTTC
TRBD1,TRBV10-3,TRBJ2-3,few,CAITDGTVHTDTQYF,TGTGCCATCACCGACGGGACAGTTCACACAGATACGCAGTATTTT
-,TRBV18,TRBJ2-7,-,CVSSPAPEQYF,TGTGTCAGCTCACCAGCCCCCGAGCAGTACTTC
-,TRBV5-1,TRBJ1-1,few,CASSADMGWGNTEAFF,TGCGCCAGCAGCGCCGACATGGGGTGGGGGAACACTGAAGCTTTCTTT
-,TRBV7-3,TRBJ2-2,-,CASSSGTDTGELFF,TGTGCCAGCAGCTCCGGGACGGACACCGGGGAGCTGTTTTTT
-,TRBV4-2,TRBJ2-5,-,CASSHIAGETQYF,TGTGCCAGCAGCCACATAGCTGGAGAGACCCAGTACTTC
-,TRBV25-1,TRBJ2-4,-,CASSDSALAKTIQYF,TGTGCCAGCAGTGACTCAGCTCTAGCCAAAACCATTCAGTACTTC
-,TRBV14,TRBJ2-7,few,CASSQTDYEQYF,TGTGCCAGCAGCCAGACAGACTACGAGCAGTACTTC
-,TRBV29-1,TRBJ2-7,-,CSVEDGPGSSEQYF,TGCAGCGTTGAAGACGGCCCAGGGAGTTCCGAGCAGTACTTC
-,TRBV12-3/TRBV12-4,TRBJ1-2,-,CAISREGGYGYTF,TGTGCTATCTCGCGGGAAGGTGGCTATGGCTACACCTTC
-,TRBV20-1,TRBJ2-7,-,CSARFRGYEQYF,TGCAGTGCTAGATTCAGGGGCTACGAGCAGTACTTC
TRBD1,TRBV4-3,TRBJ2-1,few,CASSHYSGTGYHNEQFF,TGCGCCAGCAGCCACTACTCCGGGACAGGGTACCACAATGAGCAGTTCTTC